One and the same sample provided the 6 T cell receptor beta chains below, sequenced in a study of blood T cells in healthy people across ages. With a J-beta primer mix and a sample-barcoded 5' primer, a second PCR ran 7 to 11 cycles. TCRdb used MiXCR to reprocess the 5' RACE reads, holding one entry per CDR3 protein. The sample has 1 million to 1.2 million distinct CDR3 sequences; more than 30% are singletons. Input material: blood. The receptors originated from a man between 18 and 29 years old in good health.

This clonotype was counted a few times. The chain carries TRBV27 and TRBJ1-5; 7 bases fit TRBD1. The CDR3 is made up of 16 amino acids. Germline trimming cut 6 bases from V and 3 bases from J; bases unmatched to any gene: 11. Germline V gene sequence: CDR1 MNHEY, CDR2 SMNVEV (reference sequence). CDR3 sequence (DNA): TGTGCCAGCAGCCTCGTCGGACAGGAGTTCAATCAGCCCCAGCATTTT. As protein: CASSLVGQEFNQPQHF.

This clonotype was detected only a few times. This CDR3 is CASSSPDLVLSGANVLTF. The CDR3 DNA follows: TGCGCCAGCAGCTCTCCCGACTTAGTACTTTCTGGGGCCAACGTCCTGACTTTC. The chain recombines TRBV5-1 with TRBJ2-6; D not resolved. The germline gives CDR1 SGHRS, CDR2 YFSETQ. The ends were cut back, 3 bases at V and 1 base at J, with 17 bases in the middle. This CDR3 is built from 18 residues.

The table lists this clonotype with a few counts. The V and J genes are TRBV6-5 and TRBJ2-2; 10 bases agree with TRBD1. The germline CDR1 and CDR2 sequences are MNHEY and SVGAGI. The CDR3 runs 16 residues. V dropped 0 bases and J dropped 7; count of bases not matched to a gene: 5. The CDR3 DNA follows: TGTGCCAGCAGTTACTCATCCGGGACAGGGGTCGGGGAGCTGTTTTTT. It encodes CASSYSSGTGVGELFF.

The V call is TRBV20-1, the J call TRBJ2-3; 7 bases line up with TRBD2. The germline V gene encodes CDR1 DFQATT and CDR2 SNEGSKA (reference sequence). The CDR3 totals 16 residues. J was trimmed by 0 bases and V by 8 bases; bases with no gene match: 14. The CDR3 here is CSPRGGGSSSTDTQYF. The CDR3 DNA follows: TGCAGTCCCCGTGGGGGGGGTTCTTCTAGCACAGATACGCAGTATTTT.

V gene TRBV20-1 combines with J gene TRBJ1-2, with TRBD1 as a possible D gene (5 bases). V was shortened by 2 bases and J by 5 bases, with 15 bases between the two germline ends. The CDR3 contains 14 residues. From germline, CDR1 is DFQATT and CDR2 SNEGSKA (reference sequence). The CDR3 loop reads CSARSSQGGYGYTF. CDR3 DNA: TGCAGTGCTAGATCATCCCAGGGAGGATATGGCTACACCTTC.

This sequence joins TRBV6-2 or TRBV6-3 and TRBJ2-6, with D hard to call. CDR1 and CDR2 from the germline V gene are MNHEY and SVGEGT. The CDR3 totals 15 residues. V lost 5 bases and J 7 bases, leaving 15 bases between the germline ends. The chain's CDR3 is CASSPPGRGANVLTF. CDR3 DNA: TGTGCCAGCAGTCCCCCTGGTAGAGGCGCCAACGTCCTGACTTTC.